The 28 T cell receptor beta chains given below trace back to one sample, sequenced in a study of blood T cell repertoires in COVID-19 (dated by TCRdb to about 2020). The library was obtained by the immunoSEQ multiplex PCR assay. TCRdb's version of the immuneACCESS table is confined to in-frame rearrangements and falls short of the full clone set. An unresolved V gene accounts for under half of the shortfall where checked; the remainder is of unknown origin. The sample contains 120,000 or so clones, 70% to 90% of them found a single time. In total, the top ten clones hold 1.5% of the sample. The source material was peripheral blood. All receptors come from a human donor in a cohort sampled during active COVID-19.

This CDR3 reads CASSLYAGGRPNEQFF. Written as DNA, the CDR3 is TGTGCCAGCAGCTTGTACGCAGGGGGTCGTCCCAATGAGCAGTTCTTC. This chain joins TRBV5-6 and TRBJ2-1, with 7 bases aligning to TRBD1. This CDR3 has 16 residues. The germline V gene encodes CDR1 SGHDT and CDR2 YYEEEE. V shed 1 base, J shed 6 bases, and the junction held 10 bases outside the gene matches.

V usage is TRBV10-3 and J usage is TRBJ2-3; D perhaps matches TRBD1 (5 bases). Germline V gene sequence: CDR1 ENHRY, CDR2 SYGVKD. Trimming took off 7 bases at V and 0 bases at J, with 14 bases between the two ends. The length of the CDR3 is 15 residues. The CDR3 region has the DNA TGTGCCATCAATGGCAGGGCGGCTAGCACAGATACGCAGTATTTT. Translation gives CAINGRAASTDTQYF.

V is TRBV7-9 and J is TRBJ2-7; 9 bases fit TRBD2. J gave up 6 bases and V 4 bases, and 4 bases lay outside the gene matches. There are 13 residues in the CDR3. Germline lookup yields CDR1 SEHNR and CDR2 FQNEAQ (reference sequence). The CDR3 here is CASSWTSVSEQYF. CDR3 nucleotide sequence: TGTGCCAGCAGCTGGACTAGCGTGAGCGAGCAGTACTTC.

The V call is TRBV5-5, the J call TRBJ2-3, with 9 positions matching TRBD1. Germline CDR1 and CDR2: SGHKS and YYEKEE (reference sequence). Trimming removed 7 bases from V and 1 base from J; junction bases left unmatched: 4. The CDR3 consists of 14 residues. The CDR3 coding sequence is TGTGCCAGCGAGAGACAGGGGGGCACAGATACGCAGTATTTT. Its protein is CASERQGGTDTQYF.

The rearrangement joins TRBV19 to TRBJ2-3; 7 positions agree with TRBD1. This CDR3 has 14 amino acids. J was trimmed by 2 bases and V by 7 bases; bases with no gene match: 6. Looked up from germline, CDR1 is LNHDA and CDR2 is SQIVND (reference sequence). The CDR3 protein is CASTQDRDTDTQYF. The CDR3 DNA reads TGTGCCAGTACACAAGACAGGGACACAGATACGCAGTATTTT.

The V and J genes are TRBV23-1 and TRBJ2-7, with 8 bases that match TRBD2. TRBV23-1 falls under the ORF class, with uncertain function. The J segment lost 6 bases and the V segment lost 3 bases, leaving 19 bases of the junction unmatched. The CDR3 totals 18 residues. The CDR3 DNA reads as TGCGCCAGCAGTCAGTCACCTCCGGTTGGGACTAGGAGTATCGAGCAGTACTTC. It is translated as CASSQSPPVGTRSIEQYF.

The chain couples TRBV29-1 to TRBJ2-7; TRBD2 agrees at 12 bases. This CDR3 has 16 residues. V was pared by 3 bases and J by 0 bases, with 6 bases of the junction left unmatched. Germline assignment: CDR1 SQVTM and CDR2 ANQGSEA. In nucleotides, the CDR3 is TGCAGCGTTGAGACTAGCGGGAGAACTAGCTCCTACGAGCAGTACTTC. It is translated as CSVETSGRTSSYEQYF.

This clone came up a few times. This chain uses TRBV7-9 with TRBJ2-1; 13 bases line up with TRBD2. Looked up from germline, CDR1 is SEHNR and CDR2 is FQNEAQ (reference sequence). The CDR3 is made up of 18 amino acids. V shed 1 base and J 6 bases; nucleotides not matched to a gene: 9. The CDR3 DNA is TGTGCCAGCAGCTTAGATATCCGTCGGACTAGCGGGAGCAATGAGCAGTTCTTC. This encodes CASSLDIRRTSGSNEQFF.

The CDR3 DNA reads as TGCGCCAGCAGGGGGAGCGACAATCAGCCCCAGCATTTT. Translation gives CASRGSDNQPQHF. The chain has TRBV5-1 and TRBJ1-5, with D unclear. The germline CDR1 and CDR2 sequences are SGHRS and YFSETQ. This CDR3 is 13 amino acids long. Trimming took off 5 bases at V and 3 bases at J, with 9 bases between the two ends.

V usage is TRBV6-2 or TRBV6-3 and J usage is TRBJ2-7, with 12 bases that match TRBD2. In germline, CDR1 is MNHEY, CDR2 SVGEGT. There are 20 residues in the CDR3. After removal of 2 bases from V and 1 base from J, the junction contained 15 bases not matched to a gene. CDR3 in DNA: TGTGCCAGCAGTTACGACTCGACAGGACTTCTAGCGGGAGGGTCCTACGAGCAGTACTTC. Translating gives CASSYDSTGLLAGGSYEQYF.

There are a few counts of this clone. The gene calls are TRBV5-6 and TRBJ1-2; 9 nucleotides match TRBD1. The germline gives CDR1 SGHDT, CDR2 YYEEEE. The V and J ends lost 4 bases and 5 bases, in that order; junction bases with no gene match: 6. The CDR3 is 14 amino acids. The chain's CDR3 is CASSQGQGKYGYTF. The CDR3 bases are TGTGCCAGCAGCCAAGGACAGGGGAAGTATGGCTACACCTTC.

This chain connects TRBV7-6 to TRBJ2-7, with a tentative D call TRBD2 (5 bases). Germline V lookup: CDR1 SGHVS, CDR2 FNYEAQ. The CDR3 is made up of 17 amino acids. The V end lost 1 base, the J end lost 4 bases, and 20 bases lay between the germline ends. This chain's CDR3 is CASSLDLGGPGKYEQYF. In nucleotides, the CDR3 is TGTGCCAGCAGCTTAGATCTTGGTGGCCCGGGGAAGTACGAGCAGTACTTC.

The chain joins TRBV28 to TRBJ1-1; D not resolved. Trimming removed 6 bases from V and 4 bases from J, with 21 bases in between. The CDR3 spans 16 residues. Per the germline V gene, CDR1 is MDHEN and CDR2 is SYDVKM. The CDR3 DNA sequence: TGTGCCAGCAGCCTCTTGAGTGGAGGGTTGGGCACTGAAGCTTTCTTT. Translated, it gives CASSLLSGGLGTEAFF.

Details on this clone: One end of the junction does not line up with germline, which may come from a read error. This sequence joins TRBV7-7 and TRBJ2-2; possibly TRBD2 for D (6 bases). The CDR3 has 17 amino acids. From germline, CDR1 is SSHAT and CDR2 FNYEAQ (reference sequence). CDR3 DNA: TGTGCTAGCAGCTTAAGTGGAACTAGCAGTAACACCGGGGAGCTGTTTTTT. Protein: CASSLSGTSSNTGELFF.

This chain joins TRBV2 and TRBJ1-3; 7 positions match TRBD1. V gave up 6 bases and J gave up 0 bases; unmatched junction bases: 5. The CDR3 is 15 residues long. Germline CDR1 reads SNHLY; CDR2 reads FYNNEI. The CDR3 DNA sequence: TGTGCCAGCAGGAGGGACAGAGACTCTGGAAACACCATATATTTT. Its protein is CASRRDRDSGNTIYF.

The V call is TRBV5-6, the J call TRBJ2-5; TRBD1 matches 7 bases. Germline values: CDR1 SGHDT, CDR2 YYEEEE. The CDR3 length is 13 residues. With V trimmed by 3 bases and J by 2 bases, 1 base remained unmatched. The CDR3 DNA reads TGTGCCAGCAGCTCGACAGGGCAAGAGACCCAGTACTTC. It yields the protein CASSSTGQETQYF.

The V call is TRBV27, the J call TRBJ1-1; D uncertain. Germline CDR1 and CDR2: MNHEY and SMNVEV (reference sequence). Trimming cost V 6 bases and J 5 bases, with 19 bases left between them. The CDR3 loop spans 15 amino acids. CDR3 protein: CASRDSGGKGTEAFF. In DNA, the CDR3 is TGTGCCAGCAGGGACTCGGGAGGGAAGGGAACTGAAGCTTTCTTT.

This chain uses TRBV28 with TRBJ1-2, with a weak D call TRBD1 (5 bases). The CDR3 totals 14 residues. The V end lost 5 bases, the J end lost 2 bases, and 12 bases lay between the germline ends. Germline loops: CDR1 MDHEN, CDR2 SYDVKM. As DNA, the CDR3 is TGTGCCAGCAGTCCGTCTGACAGAAACTATGGCTACACCTTC. It encodes CASSPSDRNYGYTF.

The V and J genes are TRBV7-6 and TRBJ2-7; 10 nucleotides agree with TRBD1. Germline loops: CDR1 SGHVS, CDR2 FNYEAQ. After removal of 6 bases from V and 5 bases from J, the junction contained 7 bases not matched to a gene. This CDR3 comprises 14 residues. Written as DNA, the CDR3 is TGTGCCAGCAGTGGGGACAGGGGCAACCACGAGCAGTACTTC. Amino acid sequence: CASSGDRGNHEQYF.

This clone occurred a few times. The rearrangement uses TRBV19 and TRBJ1-5, with D tentatively TRBD1 (5 bases). Germline V gene lookup returns CDR1 LNHDA and CDR2 SQIVND (reference sequence). This CDR3 comprises 13 residues. V gave up 6 bases and J gave up 4 bases, with 10 bases separating them. CDR3 coding DNA: TGTGCCAGTAGCGACAGTAAGAATCAGCCCCAGCATTTT. Translated, it gives CASSDSKNQPQHF.

V and J are TRBV11-2 and TRBJ2-7; D uncertain. V shed 2 bases and J shed 7 bases, with 18 bases lying between them. This CDR3 is built from 15 residues. Germline assignment: CDR1 SGHAT and CDR2 FQNNGV. The CDR3 DNA reads as TGTGCCAGCAGCTTAAGTCAGTACGGCGGCGTGGAGCAGTACTTC. This codes for CASSLSQYGGVEQYF.

The table lists this clone with a few counts. The J gene is TRBJ2-3, the V gene TRBV4-1; 9 bases align to TRBD2. Trimming took 5 bases from V and 5 from J; bases not matched to a gene: 8. The CDR3 extends over 15 amino acids. The V gene's germline CDR1 is MGHRA and CDR2 YSYEKL. This CDR3 is CASSGVAGAGDTQYF. In DNA, the CDR3 is TGCGCCAGCAGCGGGGTAGCGGGGGCGGGAGATACGCAGTATTTT.

This chain joins TRBV4-2 and TRBJ2-1; D is unresolved. The germline V gene encodes CDR1 LGHNA and CDR2 YNFKEQ. The CDR3 contains 14 residues. V lost 4 bases, J lost 4 bases, and 11 bases lay in between. The CDR3 region has the DNA TGTGCCAGCAGCCCCGGCTCGGGTTACAATGAGCAGTTCTTC. It translates to CASSPGSGYNEQFF.

The chain recombines TRBV2 with TRBJ1-1, with D maybe TRBD1 (6 bases). V lost 8 bases, J lost 0 bases, and 16 bases lay in between. The V gene's germline CDR1 is SNHLY and CDR2 FYNNEI. The CDR3 is 15 residues long. Written as DNA, the CDR3 is TGTGCCAGCCGCCAGGGGAGACTCATGAACACTGAAGCTTTCTTT. As protein: CASRQGRLMNTEAFF.

This clone was observed a handful of times. The rearrangement joins TRBV20-1 to TRBJ2-2, with no clear D. Germline V gene data show CDR1 as DFQATT and CDR2 as SNEGSKA (reference sequence). The V and J ends lost 6 bases and 15 bases respectively, with 17 bases between them. The CDR3 extends over 11 amino acids. CDR3 sequence (DNA): TGCAGTGCGCCTTATTCGAGGCTGTTGTTTTTT. Translated: CSAPYSRLLFF.

The table lists this clone with a count of one. CDR3 loop: CASNRDSTDTQYF. The CDR3 nucleotides read TGTGCCAGCAATCGAGATTCCACAGATACGCAGTATTTT. This chain connects TRBV6-5 to TRBJ2-3; D gene ambiguous. Trimming removed 7 bases at V and 2 bases at J, with 10 bases between. Germline assignment: CDR1 MNHEY and CDR2 SVGAGI. The CDR3 runs 13 residues.

The V call is TRBV6-5, the J call TRBJ2-5; D possibly corresponds to TRBD1 (5 bases). Germline V gene data show CDR1 as MNHEY and CDR2 as SVGAGI. The CDR3 loop spans 13 amino acids. V shed 4 bases and J shed 0 bases, with 6 bases lying between them. The CDR3: CASSWTYQETQYF. DNA for the CDR3: TGTGCCAGCAGTTGGACATACCAAGAGACCCAGTACTTC.

The chain couples TRBV29-1 to TRBJ2-1; the D gene is possibly TRBD2 (7 bases). In germline, CDR1 is SQVTM, CDR2 ANQGSEA. The CDR3 has 15 residues. The ends were cut back, 0 bases at V and 5 bases at J, with 14 bases in the middle. The CDR3 DNA reads TGCAGCGTTGAAGATTGGAGGGGGGGAAACAATGAGCAGTTCTTC. Protein: CSVEDWRGGNNEQFF.